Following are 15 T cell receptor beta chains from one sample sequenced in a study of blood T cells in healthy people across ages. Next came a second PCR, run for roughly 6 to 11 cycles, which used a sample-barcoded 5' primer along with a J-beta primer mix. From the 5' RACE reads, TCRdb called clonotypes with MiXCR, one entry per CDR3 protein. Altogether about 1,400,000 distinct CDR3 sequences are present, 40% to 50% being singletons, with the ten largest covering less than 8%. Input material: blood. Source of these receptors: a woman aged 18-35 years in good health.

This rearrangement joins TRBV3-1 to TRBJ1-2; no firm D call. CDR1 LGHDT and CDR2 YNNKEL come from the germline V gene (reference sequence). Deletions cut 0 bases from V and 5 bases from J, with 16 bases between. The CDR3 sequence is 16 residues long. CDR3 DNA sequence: TGTGCCAGCAGCCAAGATGGGCGTGCGGGAGGTTATGGCTACACCTTC. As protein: CASSQDGRAGGYGYTF.

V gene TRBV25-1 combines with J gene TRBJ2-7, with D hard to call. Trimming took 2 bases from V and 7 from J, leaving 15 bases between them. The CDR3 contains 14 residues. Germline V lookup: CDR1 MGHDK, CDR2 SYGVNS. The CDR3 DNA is TGTGCCAGCAGTGAAATGGGCCGCGAAGTGGAGCAGTACTTC. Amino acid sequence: CASSEMGREVEQYF.

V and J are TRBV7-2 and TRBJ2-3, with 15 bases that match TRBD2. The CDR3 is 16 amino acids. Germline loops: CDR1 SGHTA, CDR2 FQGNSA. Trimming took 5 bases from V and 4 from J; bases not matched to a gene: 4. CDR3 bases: TGTGCCAGCAGCGCACGGACTAGCGGGGGGGCAGATACGCAGTATTTT. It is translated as CASSARTSGGADTQYF.

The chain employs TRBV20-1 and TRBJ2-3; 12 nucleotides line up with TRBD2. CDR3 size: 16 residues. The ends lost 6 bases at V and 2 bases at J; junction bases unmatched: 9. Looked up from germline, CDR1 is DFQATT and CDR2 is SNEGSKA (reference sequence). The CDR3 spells CSAILAGGSTTDTQYF. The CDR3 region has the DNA TGCAGTGCCATACTAGCGGGGGGCTCTACCACAGATACGCAGTATTTT.

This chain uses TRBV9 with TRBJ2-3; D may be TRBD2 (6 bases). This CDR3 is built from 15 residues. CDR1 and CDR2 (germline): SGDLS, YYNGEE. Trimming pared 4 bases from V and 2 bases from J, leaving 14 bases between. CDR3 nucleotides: TGTGCCAGCAGCCCCTGGGACTCTGACACAGATACGCAGTATTTT. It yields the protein CASSPWDSDTDTQYF.

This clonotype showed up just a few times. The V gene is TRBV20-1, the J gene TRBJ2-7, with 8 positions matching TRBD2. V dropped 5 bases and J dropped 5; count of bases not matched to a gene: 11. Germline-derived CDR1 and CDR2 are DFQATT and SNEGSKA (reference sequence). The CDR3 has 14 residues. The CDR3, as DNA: TGCAGTGCTGCCAAGTTAAGCGGGAGCGACGAGCAGTACTTC. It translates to CSAAKLSGSDEQYF.

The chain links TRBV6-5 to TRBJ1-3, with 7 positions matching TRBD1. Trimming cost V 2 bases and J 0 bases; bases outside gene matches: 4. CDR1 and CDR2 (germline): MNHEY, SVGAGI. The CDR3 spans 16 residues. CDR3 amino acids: CASSYDGTASGNTIYF. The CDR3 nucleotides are TGTGCCAGCAGTTACGACGGGACAGCCTCTGGAAACACCATATATTTT.

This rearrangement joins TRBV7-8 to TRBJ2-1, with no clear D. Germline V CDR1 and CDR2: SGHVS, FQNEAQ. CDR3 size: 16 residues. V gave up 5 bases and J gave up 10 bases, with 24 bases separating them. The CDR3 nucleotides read TGTGCCAGCAGCCCTACGAGACCCATCTCAATCTACGAGCAGTTCTTC. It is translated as CASSPTRPISIYEQFF.

The CDR3 reads CSVGGLAKNIQYF. The CDR3 DNA reads TGCAGTGTTGGCGGTTTAGCCAAAAACATTCAGTACTTC. V is TRBV20-1 and J is TRBJ2-4; D is uncertain. CDR3 length: 13 amino acids. Germline V lookup: CDR1 DFQATT, CDR2 SNEGSKA (reference sequence). V was shortened by 7 bases and J by 0 bases, with 10 bases between the two germline ends.

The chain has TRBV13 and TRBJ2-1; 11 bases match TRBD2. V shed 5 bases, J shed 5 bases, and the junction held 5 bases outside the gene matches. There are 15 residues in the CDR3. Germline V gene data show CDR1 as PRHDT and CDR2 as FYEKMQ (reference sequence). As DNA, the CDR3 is TGTGCCAGCAGCCAACTAGCGGGAGTGAACAATGAGCAGTTCTTC. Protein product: CASSQLAGVNNEQFF.

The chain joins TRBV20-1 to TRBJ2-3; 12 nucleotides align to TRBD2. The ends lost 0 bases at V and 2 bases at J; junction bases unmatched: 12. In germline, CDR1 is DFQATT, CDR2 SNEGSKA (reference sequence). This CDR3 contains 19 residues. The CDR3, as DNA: TGCAGTGCTAGAGATTTGCTAGCGGGGGGGCTTTCTTTCACAGATACGCAGTATTTT. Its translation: CSARDLLAGGLSFTDTQYF.

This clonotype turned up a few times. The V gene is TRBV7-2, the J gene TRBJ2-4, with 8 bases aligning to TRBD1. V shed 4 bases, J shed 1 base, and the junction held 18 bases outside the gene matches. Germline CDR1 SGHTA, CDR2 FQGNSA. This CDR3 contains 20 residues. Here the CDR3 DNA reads TGTGCCAGCAGCTCTCCTTCGGGACAGGCATGGACGTGGGCCAAAAACATTCAGTACTTC. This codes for CASSSPSGQAWTWAKNIQYF.

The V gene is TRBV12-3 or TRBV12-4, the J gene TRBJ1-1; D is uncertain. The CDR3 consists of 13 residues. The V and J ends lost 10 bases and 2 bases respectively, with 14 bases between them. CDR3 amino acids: CATSSYTNTEAFF. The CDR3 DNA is TGTGCCACCTCGAGTTATACCAACACTGAAGCTTTCTTT.

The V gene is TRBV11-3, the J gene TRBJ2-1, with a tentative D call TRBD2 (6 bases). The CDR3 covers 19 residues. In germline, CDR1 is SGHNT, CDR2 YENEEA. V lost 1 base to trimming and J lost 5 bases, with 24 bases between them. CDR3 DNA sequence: TGTGCCAGCAGCTTAGGCCGTCCTTGGGGTGGGGGGAACAACAATGAGCAGTTCTTC. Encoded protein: CASSLGRPWGGGNNNEQFF.

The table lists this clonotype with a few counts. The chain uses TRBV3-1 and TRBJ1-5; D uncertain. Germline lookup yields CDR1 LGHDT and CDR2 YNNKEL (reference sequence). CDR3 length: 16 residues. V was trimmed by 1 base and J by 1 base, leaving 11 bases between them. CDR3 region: CASSQGLPTSNQPQHF. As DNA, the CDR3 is TGTGCCAGCAGCCAAGGGTTACCGACAAGCAATCAGCCCCAGCATTTT.